This is a list of T cell receptor beta chains from one sample in a study of T cell responses to AZD1222 COVID-19 vaccine. Some clones are missing from TCRdb's copy, which holds only in-frame ones; the method was immunoSEQ multiplex PCR. The top ten hold under 3% of the sample, which has 100,000 or so clones, more than 75% seen once. The source material was peripheral blood, sampled on day 0 of AZD1222 vaccination. The receptors were sampled from an adult in good health. CDR3s include the opening cysteine and the closing phenylalanine or tryptophan. The D gene is left open where the match is weak. The size of a clone is reported for some rows only, either as once, few or many, or as a class for expanded clones.

>TRBJ2-2|TRBV5-6|.|TRBD1
CASSLARTGVYTGELFF
TGTGCCAGCAGCTTGGCGAGGACAGGGGTCTACACCGGGGAGCTGTTTTTT
>TRBJ2-7|TRBV11-3|.|TRBD2
CASSLYWGGEGSYEQYF
TGTGCCAGCAGCCTCTACTGGGGAGGGGAGGGCTCCTACGAGCAGTACTTC
>TRBJ1-2|TRBV7-9|.|TRBD1
CASSFGQGALDGYTF
TGTGCCAGCAGCTTTGGACAGGGGGCGTTGGATGGCTACACCTTC
>TRBJ1-4|TRBV2|.|.
CASGTATNEKLFF
TGTGCCAGCGGGACTGCAACTAATGAAAAACTGTTTTTT
>TRBJ2-6|TRBV4-1|.|.
CASSQENRADFYSGANVLTF
TGCGCCAGCAGCCAAGAAAACAGGGCCGACTTTTACTCTGGGGCCAACGTCCTGACTTTC
>TRBJ1-3|TRBV19|few|TRBD1
CASSTGGSNTIYF
TGTGCCAGTTCGACAGGGGGCTCGAACACCATATATTTT
>TRBJ1-1|TRBV18|.|.
CASSTDSEEAFF
TGTGCCAGCTCAACGGACAGTGAGGAAGCTTTCTTT
>TRBJ2-7|TRBV6-6|.|TRBD1
CASSQQGAGYEQYF
TGTGCCAGCAGCCAACAGGGGGCGGGGTACGAGCAGTACTTC
>TRBJ2-5|TRBV12-3/TRBV12-4|.|.
CASSGNLKETQYF
TGTGCCAGCAGTGGGAACTTGAAAGAGACCCAGTACTTC
>TRBJ2-7|TRBV20-1|.|TRBD2
CSASPAGDVDEQYF
TGCAGCGCCAGTCCAGCGGGAGACGTAGACGAGCAGTACTTC
>TRBJ2-5|TRBV2|few|.
CASSEAGGIGTQYF
TGTGCCAGCAGTGAAGCTGGCGGGATCGGGACCCAGTACTTC
>TRBJ2-7|TRBV28|.|TRBD1
CASSLFGGQGYEQYF
TGTGCCAGCAGTTTATTCGGGGGACAGGGCTACGAGCAGTACTTC
>TRBJ2-1|TRBV19|.|.
CASSRIRGYYNEQFF
TGTGCCAGTAGTAGGATCAGGGGATACTACAATGAGCAGTTCTTC
>TRBJ1-6|TRBV7-3|.|TRBD1
CASSWGQGGNSPLHF
TGTGCCAGCAGCTGGGGACAGGGGGGAAATTCACCCCTCCACTTT
>TRBJ2-1|TRBV28|.|.
CASSRPADWDNEQFF
TGTGCCAGCAGTCGACCGGCGGATTGGGACAATGAGCAGTTCTTC
>TRBJ1-5|TRBV29-1|.|.
CSVNYPEGSNQPQHF
TGCAGCGTCAACTATCCGGAAGGGAGCAATCAGCCCCAGCATTTT
>TRBJ2-7|TRBV27|.|.
CASSLVGGAGPEQYF
TGTGCCAGCAGTTTAGTTGGCGGGGCAGGTCCCGAGCAGTACTTC
>TRBJ1-4|TRBV18|.|TRBD1
CASSPARQGGSKLFF
TGTGCCAGCTCACCCGCAAGACAGGGGGGCTCAAAACTGTTTTTT
>TRBJ2-1|TRBV2|.|TRBD1
CASSSDRAYNEQFF
TGTGCCAGCAGCTCGGACAGGGCATACAATGAGCAGTTCTTC
>TRBJ1-5|TRBV4-1|once|.
CASSQVVGAGQPQHF
TGCGCCAGCAGCCAAGTAGTGGGGGCCGGGCAGCCCCAGCATTTT
>TRBJ2-1|TRBV11-3|once|TRBD1
CASSGTGNEQFF
TGTGCCAGCAGCGGGACAGGGAATGAGCAGTTCTTC
>TRBJ1-2|TRBV2|.|.
CASSVDVVGDDGYTF
TGTGCCAGCAGTGTTGATGTTGTAGGGGACGATGGCTACACCTTC
>TRBJ2-5|TRBV7-8|.|.
CASSLSGGRGTQYF
TGTGCCAGCAGCCTTAGCGGCGGCCGTGGGACCCAGTACTTC
>TRBJ1-1|TRBV6-5|.|.
CASSYFGGTEAFF
TGTGCCAGCAGTTACTTCGGGGGCACTGAAGCTTTCTTT
>TRBJ2-7|TRBV18|.|.
CASSPPVGEQYF
TGTGCCAGCTCACCACCAGTGGGGGAGCAGTACTTC
>TRBJ2-1|TRBV5-1|.|TRBD2
CASRLTGGPLLEQFF
TGCGCCAGCAGGCTGACGGGAGGGCCTTTGTTAGAGCAGTTCTTC